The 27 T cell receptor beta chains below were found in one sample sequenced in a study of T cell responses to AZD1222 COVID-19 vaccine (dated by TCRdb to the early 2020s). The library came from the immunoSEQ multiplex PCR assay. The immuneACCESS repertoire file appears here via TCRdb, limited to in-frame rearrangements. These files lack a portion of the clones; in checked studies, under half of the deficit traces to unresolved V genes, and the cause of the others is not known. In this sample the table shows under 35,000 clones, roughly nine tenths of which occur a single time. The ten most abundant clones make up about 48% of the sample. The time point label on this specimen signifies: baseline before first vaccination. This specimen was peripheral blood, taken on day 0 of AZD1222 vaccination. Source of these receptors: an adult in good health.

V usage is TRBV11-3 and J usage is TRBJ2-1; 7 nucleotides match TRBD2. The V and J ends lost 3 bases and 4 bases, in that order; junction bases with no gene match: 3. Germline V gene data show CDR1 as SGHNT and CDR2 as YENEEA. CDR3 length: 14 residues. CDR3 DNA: TGTGCCAGCAGCTTGGGGGGGGAATACAATGAGCAGTTCTTC. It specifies CASSLGGEYNEQFF.

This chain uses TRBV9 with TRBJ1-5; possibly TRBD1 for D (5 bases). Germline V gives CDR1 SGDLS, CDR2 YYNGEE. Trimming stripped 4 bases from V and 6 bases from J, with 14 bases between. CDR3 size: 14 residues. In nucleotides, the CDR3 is TGTGCCAGCAGCCGGGGGGGTCTCGCTCAGCCCCAGCATTTT. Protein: CASSRGGLAQPQHF.

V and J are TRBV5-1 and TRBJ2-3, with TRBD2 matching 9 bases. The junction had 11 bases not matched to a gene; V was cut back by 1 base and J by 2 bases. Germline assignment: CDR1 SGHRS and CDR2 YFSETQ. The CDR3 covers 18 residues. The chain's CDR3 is CASSLLSSGVLTTDTQYF. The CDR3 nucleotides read TGCGCCAGCAGCTTGTTGTCTAGCGGGGTCCTCACCACAGATACGCAGTATTTT.

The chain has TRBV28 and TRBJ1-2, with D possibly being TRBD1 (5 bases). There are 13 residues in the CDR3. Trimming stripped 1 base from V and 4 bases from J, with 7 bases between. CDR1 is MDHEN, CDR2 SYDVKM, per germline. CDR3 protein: CASSLSGPYGYTF. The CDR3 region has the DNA TGTGCCAGCAGTTTATCGGGGCCCTATGGCTACACCTTC.

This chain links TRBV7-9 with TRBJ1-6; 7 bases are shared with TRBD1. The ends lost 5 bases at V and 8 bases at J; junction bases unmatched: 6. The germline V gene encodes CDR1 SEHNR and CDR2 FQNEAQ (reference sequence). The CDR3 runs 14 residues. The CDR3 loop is CASSPDRPDSPLHF. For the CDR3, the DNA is TGTGCCAGCAGCCCGGACAGGCCGGATTCACCCCTCCACTTT.

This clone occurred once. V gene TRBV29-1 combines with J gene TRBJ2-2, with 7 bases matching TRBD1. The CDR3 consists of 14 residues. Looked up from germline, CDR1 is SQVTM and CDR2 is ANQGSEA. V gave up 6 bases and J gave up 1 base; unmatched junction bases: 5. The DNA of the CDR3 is TGCAGCGTGGGTCGGACAGGGAACACCGGGGAGCTGTTTTTT. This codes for CSVGRTGNTGELFF.

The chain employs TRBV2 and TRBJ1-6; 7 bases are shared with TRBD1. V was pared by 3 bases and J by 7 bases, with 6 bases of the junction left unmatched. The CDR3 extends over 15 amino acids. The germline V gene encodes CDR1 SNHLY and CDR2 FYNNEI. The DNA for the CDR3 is TGTGCCAGCAGTGAGCAGGGGGTAAGAAATTCACCCCTCCACTTT. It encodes CASSEQGVRNSPLHF.

The CDR3 here is CASLSGGRGEQFF. The CDR3 DNA reads as TGTGCCAGCTTGAGCGGGGGGCGAGGTGAGCAGTTCTTC. J is TRBJ2-1 and V is TRBV28; TRBD2 matches at 9 bases. The junction had 8 bases not matched to a gene; V was cut back by 8 bases and J by 9 bases. This CDR3 has 13 residues. Per germline, CDR1 MDHEN and CDR2 SYDVKM. Drawing the rest from reference TRBV28 and TRBJ2-1, the complete variable domain is DVKVTQSSRYLVKRTGEKVFLECVQDMDHENMFWYRQDPGLGLRLIYFSYDVKMKEKGDIPEGYSVSREKKERFSLILESASTNQTSMYLCASLSGGRGEQFFGPGTRLTVL.

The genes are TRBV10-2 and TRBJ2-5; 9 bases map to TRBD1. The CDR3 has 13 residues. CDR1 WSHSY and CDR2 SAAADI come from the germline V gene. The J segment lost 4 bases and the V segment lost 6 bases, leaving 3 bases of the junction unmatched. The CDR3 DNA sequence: TGCGCCAGCAGCCCGACAGGGGGAGAGACCCAGTACTTC. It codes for CASSPTGGETQYF.

The CDR3: CASSLGPRQGSGELFF. Written as DNA, the CDR3 is TGCGCCAGCAGCTTGGGCCCGAGACAGGGATCCGGGGAGCTGTTTTTT. The chain employs TRBV5-1 and TRBJ2-2, with 7 bases lining up with TRBD1. With 0 bases clipped from V and 6 bases from J, the junction kept 8 bases outside the gene matches. The CDR3 extends over 16 amino acids. The germline V gene encodes CDR1 SGHRS and CDR2 YFSETQ.

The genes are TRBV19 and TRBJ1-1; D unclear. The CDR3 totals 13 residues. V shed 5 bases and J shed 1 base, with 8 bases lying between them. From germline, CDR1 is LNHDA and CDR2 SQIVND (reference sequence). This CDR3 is CASSVRENTEAFF. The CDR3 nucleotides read TGTGCCAGTAGTGTCCGAGAGAACACTGAAGCTTTCTTT.

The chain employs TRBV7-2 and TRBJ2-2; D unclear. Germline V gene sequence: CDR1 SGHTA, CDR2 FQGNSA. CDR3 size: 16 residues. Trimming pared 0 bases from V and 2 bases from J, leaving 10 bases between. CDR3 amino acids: CASSLASAGNTGELFF. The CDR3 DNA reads TGTGCCAGCAGCTTAGCCTCGGCTGGCAACACCGGGGAGCTGTTTTTT.

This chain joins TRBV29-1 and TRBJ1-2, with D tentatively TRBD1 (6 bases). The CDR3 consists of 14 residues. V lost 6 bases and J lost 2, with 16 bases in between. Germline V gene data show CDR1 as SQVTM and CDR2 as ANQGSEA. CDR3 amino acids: CSVPGQGMNYGYTF. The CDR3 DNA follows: TGCAGCGTGCCAGGGCAGGGGATGAACTATGGCTACACCTTC. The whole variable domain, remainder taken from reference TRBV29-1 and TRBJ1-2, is SAVISQKPSRDICQRGTSLTIQCQVDSQVTMMFWYRQQPGQSLTLIATANQGSEATYESGFVIDKFPISRPNLTFSTLTVSNMSPEDSSIYLCSVPGQGMNYGYTFGSGTRLTVV.

CDR3 sequence: CASSLGREKLFF. The CDR3 DNA reads TGTGCCAGCAGTTTGGGACGGGAAAAACTGTTTTTT. The chain carries TRBV28 and TRBJ1-4; a possible D gene is TRBD1 (5 bases). The CDR3 consists of 12 residues. The germline V and J ends were trimmed by 3 bases and 8 bases, with 7 bases remaining between them. The germline gives CDR1 MDHEN, CDR2 SYDVKM.

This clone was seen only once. CDR3 in DNA: TGCGCCAGCAGCCCGGCCGGGACTCAGAACACCGGGGAGCTGTTTTTT. The encoded protein is CASSPAGTQNTGELFF. The chain carries TRBV5-1 and TRBJ2-2; a possible D gene is TRBD2 (6 bases). CDR3 length: 16 amino acids. With 4 bases removed from V and 1 base from J, the gap between germline ends came to 14 bases. CDR1 SGHRS and CDR2 YFSETQ come from the germline V gene.

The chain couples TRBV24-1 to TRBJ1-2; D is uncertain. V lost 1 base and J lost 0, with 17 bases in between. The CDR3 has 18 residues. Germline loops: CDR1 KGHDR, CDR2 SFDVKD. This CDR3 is CATSDFRTAREANYGYTF. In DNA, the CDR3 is TGTGCCACCAGTGATTTTCGGACGGCCCGCGAAGCTAACTATGGCTACACCTTC.

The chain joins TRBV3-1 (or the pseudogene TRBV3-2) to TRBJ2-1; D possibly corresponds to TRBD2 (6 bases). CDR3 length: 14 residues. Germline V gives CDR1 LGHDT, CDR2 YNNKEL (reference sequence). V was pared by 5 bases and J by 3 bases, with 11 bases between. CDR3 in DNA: TGTGCCAGCAGCGAGATAGCGGACTACAATGAGCAGTTCTTC. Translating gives CASSEIADYNEQFF.

CDR3 sequence reads: CASSAVEGGVRLNEQFF. CDR3 DNA: TGTGCCAGTAGTGCCGTAGAAGGGGGGGTCCGCCTTAATGAGCAGTTCTTC. The chain has TRBV19 and TRBJ2-1; TRBD2 might be the D (7 bases). V was clipped by 5 bases and J by 7 bases, with 24 bases between them. Germline V gene lookup returns CDR1 LNHDA and CDR2 SQIVND (reference sequence). The CDR3 covers 17 residues. The full variable domain, its missing parts supplied by reference TRBV19 and TRBJ2-1, is DGGITQSPKYLFRKEGQNVTLSCEQNLNHDAMYWYRQDPGQGLRLIYYSQIVNDFQKGDIAEGYSVSREKKESFPLTVTSAQKNPTAFYLCASSAVEGGVRLNEQFFGPGTRLTVL.

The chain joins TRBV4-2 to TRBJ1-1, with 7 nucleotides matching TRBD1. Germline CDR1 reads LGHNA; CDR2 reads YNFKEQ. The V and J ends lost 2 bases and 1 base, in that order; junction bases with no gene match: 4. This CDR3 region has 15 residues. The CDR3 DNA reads TGTGCCAGCAGCCAACCGGGACAGTCGAACACTGAAGCTTTCTTT. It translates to CASSQPGQSNTEAFF.

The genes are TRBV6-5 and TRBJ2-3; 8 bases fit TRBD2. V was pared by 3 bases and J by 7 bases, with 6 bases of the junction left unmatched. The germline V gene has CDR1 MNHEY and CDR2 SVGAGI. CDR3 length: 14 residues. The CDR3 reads CASSYLGGGNTQYF. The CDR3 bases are TGTGCCAGCAGTTATTTGGGCGGGGGGAATACGCAGTATTTT.

CDR3 region: CATSDAGQSNQPQHF. As DNA, the CDR3 is TGTGCCACCAGTGACGCTGGACAGAGCAATCAGCCCCAGCATTTT. The chain recombines TRBV24-1 with TRBJ1-5; D may be TRBD1 (6 bases). This CDR3 is 15 amino acids long. In germline, CDR1 is KGHDR, CDR2 SFDVKD. Between the trimmed V and J ends, which lost 4 bases and 1 base, there was a span of 10 bases.

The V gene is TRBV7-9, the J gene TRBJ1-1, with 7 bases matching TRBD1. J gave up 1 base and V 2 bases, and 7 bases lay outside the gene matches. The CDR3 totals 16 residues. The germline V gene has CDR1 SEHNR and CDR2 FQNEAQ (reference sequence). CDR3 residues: CASSLRQGRKNTEAFF. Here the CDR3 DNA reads TGTGCCAGCAGCTTACGACAGGGTAGGAAGAACACTGAAGCTTTCTTT.

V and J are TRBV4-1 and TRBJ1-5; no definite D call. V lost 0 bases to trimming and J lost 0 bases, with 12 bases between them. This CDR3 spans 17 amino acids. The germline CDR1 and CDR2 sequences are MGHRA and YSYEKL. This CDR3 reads CASSQDPTTFSNQPQHF. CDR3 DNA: TGCGCCAGCAGCCAAGATCCGACAACCTTTAGCAATCAGCCCCAGCATTTT.

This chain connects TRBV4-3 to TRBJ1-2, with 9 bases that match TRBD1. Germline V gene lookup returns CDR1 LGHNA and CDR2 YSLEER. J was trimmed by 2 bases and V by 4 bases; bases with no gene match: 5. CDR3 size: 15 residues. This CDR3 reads CASSRGQGQNYGYTF. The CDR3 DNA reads TGCGCCAGCAGCCGCGGACAGGGGCAAAACTATGGCTACACCTTC.

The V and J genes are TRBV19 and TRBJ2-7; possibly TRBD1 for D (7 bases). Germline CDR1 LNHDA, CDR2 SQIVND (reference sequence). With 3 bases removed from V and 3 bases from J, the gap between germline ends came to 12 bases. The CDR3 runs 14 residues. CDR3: CASSIQGGYYEQYF. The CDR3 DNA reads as TGTGCCAGTAGTATCCAGGGGGGATACTACGAGCAGTACTTC.

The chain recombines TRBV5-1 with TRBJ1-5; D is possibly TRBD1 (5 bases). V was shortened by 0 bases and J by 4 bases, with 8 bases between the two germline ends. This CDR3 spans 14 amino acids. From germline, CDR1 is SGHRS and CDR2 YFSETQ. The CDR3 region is CASSLEGRNQPQHF. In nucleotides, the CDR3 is TGCGCCAGCAGCTTGGAGGGGAGAAATCAGCCCCAGCATTTT.

CDR3 loop: CSVQGLGEKLFF. The CDR3 DNA reads TGCAGCGTTCAGGGTCTGGGTGAAAAACTGTTTTTT. This chain uses TRBV29-1 with TRBJ1-4, with a weak D call TRBD1 (5 bases). Trimming removed 5 bases at V and 7 bases at J, with 11 bases between. The CDR3 length is 12 residues. CDR1 is SQVTM, CDR2 ANQGSEA, per germline.